Listed below are T cell receptor beta chains from one sample, sequenced in a study of T cells in Graves' hyperthyroidism and ophthalmopathy. TCRdb processed the multiplex PCR reads anew with MiXCR; each CDR3 protein has one entry. The table has 490,000 or so distinct CDR3 sequences, roughly 23% seen once. The source material was blood. Receptors originate from a woman aged 70 to 79 with Graves' ophthalmopathy. Each CDR3 is given with its conserved first and last residue. The size entry is marked missing in some rows and otherwise reads once, few, many or a size class.

CDR3aa,v_gene,j_gene,abundance
CSADGLGRGETQYF,TRBV20-1,TRBJ2-5,-
CAWTLRRVALNPGELFF,TRBV30,TRBJ2-2,few
CATSEGSNSYEQYF,TRBV24-1,TRBJ2-7,few
CASSLVPSGRSAPYEQYF,TRBV7-2,TRBJ2-7,many
CASSLFPGAGSGRTRREQFF,TRBV27,TRBJ2-1,few
CASSLEVFPRETQYF,TRBV5-5,TRBJ2-5,-
CASSGEYEQFF,TRBV2,TRBJ2-1,many
CATLGNEQFF,TRBV7-9,TRBJ2-1,many
CSAFTGTSGPNEQFF,TRBV20-1,TRBJ2-1,few
CASRYHGQGWTEAFF,TRBV12-3/TRBV12-4,TRBJ1-1,many
CASSYLTGAQTRVGYTF,TRBV6-2/TRBV6-3,TRBJ1-2,-
CASSYTPRTVYGYTF,TRBV6-1,TRBJ1-2,-
CASSEASDTYNEQFF,TRBV2,TRBJ2-1,many
CASSGTVLTKNIQYF,TRBV6-1,TRBJ2-4,few
CAWSTARAAFF,TRBV30,TRBJ1-1,many
CASSLASVGDEQFF,TRBV6-2/TRBV6-3,TRBJ2-1,-
CASSVAPYRGRGNQPQHF,TRBV9,TRBJ1-5,-
CASSRIRNQPQHF,TRBV4-3,TRBJ1-5,-
CASSIVGGHNEQFF,TRBV19,TRBJ2-1,few
CASSYRQVPVREQYF,TRBV6-1,TRBJ2-7,few
CASSTALLQVCEQYF,TRBV7-4,TRBJ2-7,-
CASSYGTRQETQYF,TRBV28,TRBJ2-5,few
CAWSVLGGELFF,TRBV30,TRBJ2-2,few
CASKRTANTGELFF,TRBV5-1,TRBJ2-2,-
CASSHPGVGYGYTF,TRBV4-3,TRBJ1-2,once
CARGGSSSPYEQYF,TRBV19,TRBJ2-7,-
CSAMAGGPGVADTQYF,TRBV20-1,TRBJ2-3,-
CSANGDGGLAAISYEQYF,TRBV20-1,TRBJ2-7,-
CASSWTGPYEQYF,TRBV11-2,TRBJ2-7,-
CASGGGHISEQFF,TRBV28,TRBJ2-1,-
CASSLYGGDYGYTF,TRBV28,TRBJ1-2,many
CSAMTFQETQYF,TRBV20-1,TRBJ2-5,few
CASSSLTSKTQYF,TRBV5-6,TRBJ2-5,many
CATSDSGQFGSPLHF,TRBV24-1,TRBJ1-6,few
CASSPGGGGETQYF,TRBV11-2,TRBJ2-5,many
CSVDTLDYGYTF,TRBV29-1,TRBJ1-2,few
CSASGSKIPQYF,TRBV20-1,TRBJ2-5,-
CASSLSGTGRPGEQYF,TRBV28,TRBJ2-7,many